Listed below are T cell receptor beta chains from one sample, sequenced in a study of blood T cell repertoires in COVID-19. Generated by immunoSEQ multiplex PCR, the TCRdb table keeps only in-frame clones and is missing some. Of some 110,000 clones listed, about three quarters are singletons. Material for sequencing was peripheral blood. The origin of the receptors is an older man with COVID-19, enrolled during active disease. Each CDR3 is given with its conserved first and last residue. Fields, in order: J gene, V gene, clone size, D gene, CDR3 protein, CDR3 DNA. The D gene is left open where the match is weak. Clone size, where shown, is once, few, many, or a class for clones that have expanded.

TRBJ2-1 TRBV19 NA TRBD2 CASSGTTVGYNEQFF TGTGCCAGTAGTGGGACTACCGTAGGGTACAATGAGCAGTTCTTC
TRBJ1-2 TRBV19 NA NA CASSIKAGDGYTF TGTGCCAGTAGTATTAAGGCAGGGGATGGCTACACCTTC
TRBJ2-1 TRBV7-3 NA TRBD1 CASSPRQGVNNEQFF TGTGCCAGCAGCCCTCGACAGGGGGTGAACAATGAGCAGTTCTTC
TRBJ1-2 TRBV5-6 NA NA CASSRGHRTNYGYTF TGTGCCAGCAGCCGGGGACACAGGACTAACTATGGCTACACCTTC
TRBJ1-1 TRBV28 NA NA CASSSWGGAFF TGTGCCAGCAGTTCTTGGGGGGGGGCTTTCTTT
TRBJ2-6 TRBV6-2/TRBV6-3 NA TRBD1 CASSYSNRGPFSGANVLTF TGTGCCAGCAGTTACTCAAACAGGGGACCCTTCTCTGGGGCCAACGTCCTGACTTTC
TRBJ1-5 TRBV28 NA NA CASSLPLDRSNQPQHF TGTGCCAGCAGTTTACCCTTGGACAGAAGCAATCAGCCCCAGCATTTT
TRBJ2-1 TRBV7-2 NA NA CASSLNGSPYNEQFF TGTGCCAGCAGCTTAAACGGGAGCCCCTACAATGAGCAGTTCTTC
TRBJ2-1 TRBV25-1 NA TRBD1 CASSGQADFSDNEQFF TGTGCCAGCAGCGGACAGGCTGACTTTTCTGACAATGAGCAGTTCTTC
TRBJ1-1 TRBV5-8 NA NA CASQLSGSKNTEAFF TGTGCCAGCCAACTAAGTGGCTCAAAGAACACTGAAGCTTTCTTT
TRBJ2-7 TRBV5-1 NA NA CASSRDFSYEQYF TGCGCCAGCAGCAGGGACTTCTCCTACGAGCAGTACTTC
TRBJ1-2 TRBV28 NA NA CASFGKANYGYTF TGTGCCAGCTTCGGGAAGGCTAACTATGGCTACACCTTC
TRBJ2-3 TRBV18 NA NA CASSSDSSTDTQYF TGTGCCAGCTCATCGGACAGCAGCACAGATACGCAGTATTTT
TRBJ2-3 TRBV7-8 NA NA CASRQTRAAGDTQYF TGTGCCAGCAGACAAACTCGGGCCGCGGGAGATACGCAGTATTTT
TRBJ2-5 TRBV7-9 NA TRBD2 CASSLGSSGSGETQYF TGTGCCAGCAGCTTAGGATCCAGCGGGAGTGGGGAGACCCAGTACTTC
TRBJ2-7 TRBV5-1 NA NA CASSLPRAAEDEQYF TGCGCCAGCAGCTTGCCCCGGGCAGCGGAGGACGAGCAGTACTTC
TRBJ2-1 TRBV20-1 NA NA CSAFGRNEQFF TGCAGTGCCTTTGGTCGGAATGAGCAGTTCTTC
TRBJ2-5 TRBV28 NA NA CASSGGPLGETQYF TGTGCCAGCAGCGGGGGGCCCCTCGGGGAGACCCAGTACTTC
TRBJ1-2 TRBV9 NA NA CASSTGQRYGYTF TGTGCCAGCAGCACGGGACAACGATATGGCTACACCTTC
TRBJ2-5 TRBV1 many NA CTSSQDNQRKETQYF TGCACCAGCAGCCAAGATAACCAGCGGAAAGAGACCCAGTACTTC
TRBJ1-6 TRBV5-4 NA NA CASSPGSASQNSPLHF TGTGCCAGCAGCCCCGGGTCCGCGTCACAAAATTCACCCCTCCACTTT
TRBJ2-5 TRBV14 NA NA CASSQQMGGQETQYF TGTGCCAGCAGCCAGCAGATGGGGGGTCAAGAGACCCAGTACTTC
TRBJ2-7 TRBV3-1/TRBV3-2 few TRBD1 CASSHHGQGAREQYF TGTGCCAGCAGCCACCACGGACAGGGGGCCCGAGAGCAGTACTTC
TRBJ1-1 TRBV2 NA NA CASSLQGVNTEAFF TGTGCCAGCAGTCTCCAAGGGGTGAACACTGAAGCTTTCTTT
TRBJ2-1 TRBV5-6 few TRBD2 CASSLAVAGRASNEQFF TGTGCCAGCAGCTTGGCAGTAGCGGGACGGGCCTCCAATGAGCAGTTCTTC
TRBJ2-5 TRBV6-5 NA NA CASSPDRISWTQYF TGTGCCAGCAGTCCCGACAGGATTTCATGGACCCAGTACTTC
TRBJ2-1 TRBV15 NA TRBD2 CATSRDQIAGVYYNEQFF TGTGCCACCAGCAGAGATCAGATAGCGGGAGTGTATTACAATGAGCAGTTCTTC
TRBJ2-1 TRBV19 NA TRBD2 CASRLAGGGNEQFF TGTGCCAGTAGACTAGCGGGAGGTGGTAATGAGCAGTTCTTC
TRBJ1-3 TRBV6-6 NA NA CASSLVEYSGNTIYF TGTGCCAGCAGCCTCGTAGAGTACTCTGGAAACACCATATATTTT
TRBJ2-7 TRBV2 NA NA CASSGRVLDEQYF TGTGCCAGCAGTGGGCGGGTGCTGGACGAGCAGTACTTC
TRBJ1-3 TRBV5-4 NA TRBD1 CASSQQGLGNTIYF TGTGCCAGCAGCCAACAGGGGCTTGGAAACACCATATATTTT
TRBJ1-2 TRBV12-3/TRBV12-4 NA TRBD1 CASSLRGPWGYTF TGTGCCAGCAGTTTGAGGGGGCCTTGGGGCTACACCTTC
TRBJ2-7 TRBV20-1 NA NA CSARVGNEQYF TGCAGTGCTAGAGTCGGGAACGAGCAGTACTTC
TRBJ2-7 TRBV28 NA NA CASSSPASTYEQYF TGTGCCAGCAGTTCCCCGGCTAGCACCTACGAGCAGTACTTC
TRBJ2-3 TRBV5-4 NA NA CASSSTPMAARTDTQYF TGTGCCAGCAGCTCGACCCCTATGGCGGCCCGCACAGATACGCAGTATTTT
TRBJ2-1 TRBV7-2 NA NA CASSLDGQLYNEQFF TGTGCCAGCAGCTTAGACGGACAACTCTACAATGAGCAGTTCTTC
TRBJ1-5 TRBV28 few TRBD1 CASSFPTPDRWSNQPQHF TGTGCCAGCAGTTTTCCAACCCCGGACAGGTGGAGCAATCAGCCCCAGCATTTT
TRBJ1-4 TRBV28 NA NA CASSSTGRDEKLFF TGTGCCAGCAGTTCTACAGGGAGGGATGAAAAACTGTTTTTT
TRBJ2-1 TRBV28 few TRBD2 CASSLPLAGGYNEQFF TGTGCCAGCAGTCTGCCGCTAGCGGGGGGATACAATGAGCAGTTCTTC
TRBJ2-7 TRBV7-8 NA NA CASSSTSRGTYEQYF TGTGCCAGCAGCTCCACCAGCAGGGGAACCTACGAGCAGTACTTC
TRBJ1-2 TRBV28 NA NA CASSLWAAYGYTF TGTGCCAGCAGTTTATGGGCGGCCTATGGCTACACCTTC
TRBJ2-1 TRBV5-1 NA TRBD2 CASSLGGTSGYNEQFF TGCGCCAGCAGCTTGGGAGGGACTAGCGGTTACAATGAGCAGTTCTTC
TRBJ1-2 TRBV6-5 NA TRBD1 CATRTGDGGYTF TGTGCCACCCGGACAGGGGATGGTGGCTACACCTTC
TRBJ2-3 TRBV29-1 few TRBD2 CSVGGTSGGTDTQYF TGCAGCGTTGGAGGGACTAGCGGTGGCACAGATACGCAGTATTTT
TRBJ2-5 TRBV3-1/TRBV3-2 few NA CASSPPGLQETQYF TGTGCCAGCAGCCCCCCTGGGCTACAAGAGACCCAGTACTTC
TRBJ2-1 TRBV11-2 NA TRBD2 CASSRLISREVKNEQFF TGTGCCAGCAGCCGCTTAATCTCGCGGGAGGTGAAAAATGAGCAGTTCTTC
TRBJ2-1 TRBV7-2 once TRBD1 CASSLRQGENEQFF TGTGCCAGCAGCCTGAGACAGGGTGAAAATGAGCAGTTCTTC
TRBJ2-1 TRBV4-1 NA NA CASSQDPRGLYNEQFF TGCGCCAGCAGCCAAGACCCCAGGGGTCTCTACAATGAGCAGTTCTTC
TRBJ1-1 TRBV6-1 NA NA CASSDRGTGNTEAFF TGTGCCAGCAGTGACAGGGGTACCGGGAACACTGAAGCTTTCTTT
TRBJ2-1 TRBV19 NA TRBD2 CASSTPSGNLIF TGTGCCAGTAGTACCCCTAGCGGGAATTTAATCTTC
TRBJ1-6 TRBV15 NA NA CATSTEGRSPLHF TGTGCCACCAGCACTGAGGGCCGTTCACCCCTCCACTTT
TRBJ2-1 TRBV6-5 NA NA CASSLSGNEQFF TGTGCCAGCAGCCTATCCGGCAATGAGCAGTTCTTC